The rows below give T cell receptor beta chains drawn from one sample of a study of cytomegalovirus exposure and HLA in healthy donors. Some clones are missing from TCRdb's copy, which holds only in-frame ones; the method was immunoSEQ multiplex PCR. This sample has approximately 22,000 clones; about 80% occur once, and the top ten carry 7.4%. The material sequenced was PBMCs. These receptors all stem from a man aged 55 to 70 in good health and CMV-seronegative. Each CDR3 is given with its conserved first and last residue. A D gene is named only where the DNA matches it firmly. Clone size is not always given. Where it is, it says once, few, many or a class for expanded clones.

v_call,j_call,clone_size,d_call,cdr3_length,cdr3_nt,cdr3_aa
TRBV18,TRBJ2-4,.,.,15,TGTGCCAGCTCACCACCTGGAGTAGCCAAAAACATTCAGTACTTC,CASSPPGVAKNIQYF
TRBV28,TRBJ1-1,.,.,11,TGTGCCGGCAGTTTTTTAACTGAAGCTTTCTTT,CAGSFLTEAFF
TRBV5-1,TRBJ2-2,few,TRBD2,18,TGCGCCAGCAGCTCACCCCTAGGACTAGCGCGAAACACCGGGGAGCTGTTTTTT,CASSSPLGLARNTGELFF
TRBV4-2,TRBJ1-3,.,.,12,TGTGCCAGCAGCCAAGTGAGGGGGTCCTTTTTTTTT,CASSQVRGSFFF
TRBV7-2,TRBJ2-7,.,TRBD2,15,TGTGCCAGCAGCTTACTACTAGCGGGGGGGGCCGAGCAGTACTTC,CASSLLLAGGAEQYF
TRBV7-2,TRBJ2-7,.,TRBD1,14,TGTGCCAGCAGCCCCCGGACAGGGGCCTACGAGCAGTACTTC,CASSPRTGAYEQYF
TRBV4-1,TRBJ2-7,.,TRBD2,16,TGCGCCAGCAGCCTGCGGGGACTAGCGGGAGTTTACGAGCAGTACTTC,CASSLRGLAGVYEQYF
TRBV7-3,TRBJ2-1,.,.,14,TGTGCCAGCAGCTTGGAGACAGTCTACAATGAGCAGTTCTTC,CASSLETVYNEQFF
TRBV4-2,TRBJ1-1,few,TRBD1,18,TGTGCCAGCAGCCCAAAAAACCGGAGACAGGGAACGAACACTGAAGCTTTCTTT,CASSPKNRRQGTNTEAFF
TRBV19,TRBJ1-4,.,.,15,TGTGCCAGTAGTCCCCGGACGGGGTCAAATGAACAACTGTTTTTT,CASSPRTGSNEQLFF
TRBV7-3,TRBJ2-3,.,TRBD1,14,TGTGCCAGCAGGGACGGACAGGGGACAGATACGCAGTATTTT,CASRDGQGTDTQYF
TRBV30,TRBJ1-1,.,.,13,TGTGCCTCATATCAGGGAACGTACACTGAAGCTTTCTTT,CASYQGTYTEAFF
TRBV25-1,TRBJ1-6,.,.,15,TGTGCCAGCAGTGACGGTGGTTTAGGGGTTTCACCCCTCCACTTT,CASSDGGLGVSPLHF
TRBV9,TRBJ2-3,.,.,17,TGTGCCAGCAGGGGGGCACTAGCGGACAGGGGTTTTGATACGCAGTATTTT,CASRGALADRGFDTQYF
TRBV7-8,TRBJ2-7,.,TRBD1,13,TGTGCCAGCAGAGACAGGGGGCGTTACGAGCAGTACTTC,CASRDRGRYEQYF
TRBV6-5,TRBJ2-1,.,TRBD2,15,TGTGCCAGCAGTTCCACTAGCGGGGGTGACAATGAGCAGTTCTTC,CASSSTSGGDNEQFF
TRBV6-5,TRBJ1-1,.,.,15,TGTGCCAGCACGCCGAACCCGGGACTTTACACTGAAGCTTTCTTT,CASTPNPGLYTEAFF
TRBV5-1,TRBJ2-3,.,TRBD2,16,TGCGCCAGCAGCCGCCTGACTAGCGGTAGTGGGGATACGCAGTATTTT,CASSRLTSGSGDTQYF
TRBV13,TRBJ2-3,.,TRBD2,18,TGTGCCAGCAGCCGACTTTGGGCAAGCGGGAGTCTCACAGATACGCAGTATTTT,CASSRLWASGSLTDTQYF
TRBV5-1,TRBJ2-1,.,.,16,TGCGCCAGCAGCTTGGCTATCGGGGGGCCCTACAATGAGCAGTTCTTC,CASSLAIGGPYNEQFF
TRBV10-3,TRBJ2-5,.,TRBD2,15,TGTGCCATCGGGACTAGCGCAACGGCAGGAGAGACCCAGTACTTC,CAIGTSATAGETQYF
TRBV19,TRBJ2-2,.,.,14,TGTGCCAGTATGCGCAGGACAAACACCGGGGAGCTGTTTTTT,CASMRRTNTGELFF
TRBV7-6,TRBJ2-3,.,TRBD1,14,TGTGCCAGCAGCTTGGGACAGGGGACAGATACGCAGTATTTT,CASSLGQGTDTQYF
TRBV25-1,TRBJ2-5,.,.,11,TGTGCCCATGGGGGGAAAGAGACCCAGTACTTC,CAHGGKETQYF
TRBV4-1,TRBJ1-1,.,TRBD1,13,TGCGCCAGCAGCCAAGATCGAGACAGGGTAGCTTTCTTT,CASSQDRDRVAFF
TRBV7-3,TRBJ1-1,.,TRBD1,13,TGTGCCAGCAGCCTCACAGGGGTGGCTGAAGCTTTCTTT,CASSLTGVAEAFF
TRBV27,TRBJ1-5,.,.,15,TGTGCCAGCAGTTCGTTCGCGAGCAGCAATCAGCCCCAGCATTTT,CASSSFASSNQPQHF
TRBV7-2,TRBJ2-1,.,.,14,TGTGCCAGCAGCTTAACGCTGGTCAGCAATGAGCAGTTCTTC,CASSLTLVSNEQFF
TRBV28,TRBJ1-3,.,.,13,TGTGCCAGCAGCCCACAGGGTGCAAACACCATATATTTT,CASSPQGANTIYF
TRBV11-2,TRBJ2-2,.,TRBD1,15,TGTGCCAGCAGCTTAGTCAGGGGGCCGGGCGGGGAGCTGTTTTTT,CASSLVRGPGGELFF
TRBV6-6,TRBJ1-4,.,.,16,TGTGCCAGCAGTTACTCGAGCGGTGCAACTAATGAAAAACTGTTTTTT,CASSYSSGATNEKLFF
TRBV9,TRBJ2-6,.,.,15,TGTGCCAGCAGCGGCGGTGGTTCTGGGGCCAACGTCCTGACTTTC,CASSGGGSGANVLTF
TRBV7-7,TRBJ2-2,.,TRBD1,14,TGTGCTAGCAGCAAGGACAGGGGGACCGGGGAGCTGTTTTTT,CASSKDRGTGELFF
TRBV18,TRBJ1-3,.,.,15,TGTGCCAGCTCACCGCAGGCGGGGTACGGAAACACCATATATTTT,CASSPQAGYGNTIYF
TRBV7-3,TRBJ1-1,once,TRBD1,14,TGTGCCAGCAGCTTATTACAGGGGGTTACTGAAGCTTTCTTT,CASSLLQGVTEAFF